This T cell receptor (beta chain) was sequenced for a study of technical replicates of blood from a handful of donors. Per the germline V gene, CDR1 is SNHLY and CDR2 is FYNNEI. CDR3 length equals 15 residues. V lost 8 bases and J lost 6, with 22 bases in between. Profiled with immunoSEQ multiplex PCR; TCRdb holds only in-frame clones, not every one. The table has 65,000 to 95,000 clones, 93% seen once. The chain joins TRBV2 to TRBJ1-2; perhaps TRBD1 as D (5 bases). Sequences were obtained from T cells isolated from PBMCs. This sequence originates from a human donor in good health. DNA for the CDR3: TGTGCCAGCGGAATAAGAAGGGAGGGGTTCGATGGCTACACCTTC. It codes for CASGIRREGFDGYTF.